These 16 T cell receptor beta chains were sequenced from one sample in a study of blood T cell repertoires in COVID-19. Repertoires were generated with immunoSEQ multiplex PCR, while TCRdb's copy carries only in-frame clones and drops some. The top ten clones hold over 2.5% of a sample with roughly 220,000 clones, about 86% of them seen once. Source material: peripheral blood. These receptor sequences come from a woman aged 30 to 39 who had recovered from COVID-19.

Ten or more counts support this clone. CDR3 loop: CASSLPGRPRTDTQYF. The CDR3 region has the DNA TGTGCCAGCAGCTTGCCCGGGAGACCCCGCACAGATACGCAGTATTTT. This sequence joins TRBV5-4 and TRBJ2-3; weak D call: TRBD2 (6 bases). Germline V lookup: CDR1 SGHNT, CDR2 YYREEE (reference sequence). The CDR3 totals 16 residues. V was shortened by 1 base and J by 1 base, with 13 bases between the two germline ends.

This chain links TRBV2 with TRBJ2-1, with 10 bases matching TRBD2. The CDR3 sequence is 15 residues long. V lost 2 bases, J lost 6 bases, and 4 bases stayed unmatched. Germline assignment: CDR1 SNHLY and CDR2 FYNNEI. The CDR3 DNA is TGTGCCAGCAGTGAACGGGGACTAGCGATCAATGAGCAGTTCTTC. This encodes CASSERGLAINEQFF. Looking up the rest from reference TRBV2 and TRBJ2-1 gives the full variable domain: EPEVTQTPSHQVTQMGQEVILRCVPISNHLYFYWYRQILGQKVEFLVSFYNNEISEKSEIFDDQFSVERPDGSNFTLKIRSTKLEDSAMYFCASSERGLAINEQFFGPGTRLTVL.

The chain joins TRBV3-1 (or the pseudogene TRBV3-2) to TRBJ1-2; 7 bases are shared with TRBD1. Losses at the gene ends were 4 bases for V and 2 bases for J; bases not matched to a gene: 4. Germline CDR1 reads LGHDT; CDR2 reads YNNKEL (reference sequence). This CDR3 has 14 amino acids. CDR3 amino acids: CASSLRDRNYGYTF. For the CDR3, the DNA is TGTGCCAGCAGCCTACGGGACAGAAACTATGGCTACACCTTC.

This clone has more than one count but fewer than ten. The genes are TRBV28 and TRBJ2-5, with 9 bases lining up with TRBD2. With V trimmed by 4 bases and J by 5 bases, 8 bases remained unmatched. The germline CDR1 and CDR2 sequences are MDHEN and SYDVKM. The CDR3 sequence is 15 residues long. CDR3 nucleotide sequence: TGTGCCAGCAGTTCGCCGGGACTAGCAACGGAGACCCAGTACTTC. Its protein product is CASSSPGLATETQYF.

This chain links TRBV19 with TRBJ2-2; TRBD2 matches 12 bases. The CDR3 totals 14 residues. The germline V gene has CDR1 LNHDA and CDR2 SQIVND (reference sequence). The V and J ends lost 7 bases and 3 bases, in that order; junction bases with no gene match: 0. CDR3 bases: TGTGCCAGTACTAGCGGGAGGGACACCGGGGAGCTGTTTTTT. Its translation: CASTSGRDTGELFF.

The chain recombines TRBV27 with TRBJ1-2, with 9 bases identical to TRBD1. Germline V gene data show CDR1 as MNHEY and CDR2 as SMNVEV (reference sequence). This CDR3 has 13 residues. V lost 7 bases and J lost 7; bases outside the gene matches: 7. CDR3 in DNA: TGTGCCAGCAAACCACAGGGGGCAAGTGGCTACACCTTC. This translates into CASKPQGASGYTF.

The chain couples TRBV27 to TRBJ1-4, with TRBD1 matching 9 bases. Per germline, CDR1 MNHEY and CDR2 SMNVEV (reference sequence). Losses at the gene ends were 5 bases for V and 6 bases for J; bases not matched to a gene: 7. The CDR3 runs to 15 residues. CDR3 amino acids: CASSTTGGAYEKLFF. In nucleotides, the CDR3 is TGTGCCAGCAGTACTACAGGGGGCGCTTATGAAAAACTGTTTTTT.

CDR3 sequence: CASRLVEGVQYF. For the CDR3, the DNA is TGTGCAAGTCGCTTAGTTGAGGGAGTGCAGTACTTC. The chain uses TRBV12-2 and TRBJ2-7; the table names TRBD2, a call not compared with the DNA. TRBV12-2 is noted as a pseudogene. This CDR3 region has 12 residues.

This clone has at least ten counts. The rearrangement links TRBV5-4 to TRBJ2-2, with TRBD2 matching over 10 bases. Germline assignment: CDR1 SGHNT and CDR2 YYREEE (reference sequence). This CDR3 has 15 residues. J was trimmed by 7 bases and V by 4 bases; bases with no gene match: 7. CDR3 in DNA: TGTGCCAGCAGCCAAAAGCTAGCGGGAGACGGGGAGCTGTTTTTT. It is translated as CASSQKLAGDGELFF.

The CDR3 nucleotides are TGCGCCAGCAGCTTGGGGGCGGCAGGGTCAAACTCTGGAAACACCATATATTTT. The encoded protein is CASSLGAAGSNSGNTIYF. V and J are TRBV5-1 and TRBJ1-3, with D possibly being TRBD1 (5 bases). The CDR3 has 18 amino acids. V dropped 0 bases and J dropped 0 bases, with 16 bases sitting between them. Per the germline V gene, CDR1 is SGHRS and CDR2 is YFSETQ.

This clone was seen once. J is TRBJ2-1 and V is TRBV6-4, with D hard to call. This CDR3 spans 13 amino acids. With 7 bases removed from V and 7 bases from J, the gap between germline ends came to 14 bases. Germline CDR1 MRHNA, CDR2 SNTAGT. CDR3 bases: TGTGCCAGCAAATCGACGGGTAGAAATGAGCAGTTCTTC. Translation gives CASKSTGRNEQFF.

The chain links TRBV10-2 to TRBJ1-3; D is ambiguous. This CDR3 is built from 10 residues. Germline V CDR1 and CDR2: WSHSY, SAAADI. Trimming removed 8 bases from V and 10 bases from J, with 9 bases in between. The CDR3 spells CASHGRTIYF. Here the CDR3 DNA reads TGCGCCAGCCACGGGAGGACCATATATTTT.

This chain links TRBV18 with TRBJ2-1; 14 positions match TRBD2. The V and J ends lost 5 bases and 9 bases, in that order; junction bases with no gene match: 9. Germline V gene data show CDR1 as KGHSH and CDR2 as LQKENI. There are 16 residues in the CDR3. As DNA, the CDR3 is TGTGCCAGCTCAGGGCCCGGGACTAGCGGGAGATCTGAGCAGTTCTTC. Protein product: CASSGPGTSGRSEQFF.

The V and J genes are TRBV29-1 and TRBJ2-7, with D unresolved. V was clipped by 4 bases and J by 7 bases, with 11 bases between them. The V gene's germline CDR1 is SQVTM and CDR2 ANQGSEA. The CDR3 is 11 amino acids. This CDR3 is CSVVEFEEQYF. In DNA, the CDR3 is TGCAGCGTTGTGGAGTTTGAGGAGCAGTACTTC.

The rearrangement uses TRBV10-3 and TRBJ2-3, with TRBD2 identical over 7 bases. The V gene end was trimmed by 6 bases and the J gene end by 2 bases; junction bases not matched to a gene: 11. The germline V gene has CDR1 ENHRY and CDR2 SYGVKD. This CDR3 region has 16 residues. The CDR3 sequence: CAIRGRGDQTTDTQYF. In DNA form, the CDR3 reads TGTGCCATCAGGGGGAGGGGCGACCAGACCACAGATACGCAGTATTTT.

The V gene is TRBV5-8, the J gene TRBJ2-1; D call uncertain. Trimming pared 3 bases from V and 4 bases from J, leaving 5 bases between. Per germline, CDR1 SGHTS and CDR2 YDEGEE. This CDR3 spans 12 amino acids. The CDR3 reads CASSSGYNEQFF. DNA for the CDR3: TGTGCCAGCAGCTCAGGATACAATGAGCAGTTCTTC.